Each of the 5 T cell receptor beta chains below was sequenced from the same sample in a study of T cells after yellow fever vaccination (dated by TCRdb to the late 2010s). The label giving this sample's treatment or condition can be read as: live attenuated yellow fever vaccine strain. The library was made by 5' RACE. Sequencer: Illumina NovaSeq 6000. Through fastp at Q25 and MiXCR, TCRdb rebuilt clones from the public reads, retaining in-frame beta chains. Entries are consolidated by CDR3 protein sequence, retaining the most common genes and DNA. This sample comprises about 300,000 distinct CDR3 sequences, around 3.9% of them detected only once. The ten largest clonotypes hold 24% of the sample. The sequencing here drew on PBMCs, taken 5 days after the yellow fever booster vaccination. Every receptor here comes from a man aged 18 to 30 who received the YFV17D yellow fever vaccine.

Points on this clonotype: This could be a read error, since a much larger clone is one nucleotide away. V gene TRBV20-1 combines with J gene TRBJ2-3; the D gene is possibly TRBD1 (6 bases). Germline CDR1 is DFQATT and CDR2 is SNEGSKA (reference sequence). CDR3 length: 14 residues. CDR3 protein: CGARFDRPTDTQYF. CDR3 DNA: TGCGGTGCTAGATTCGACAGGCCCACAGATACGCAGTATTTT.

In this sample, this clonotype turned up a few times. V is TRBV5-1 and J is TRBJ2-3, with no clear D. Germline V gene data show CDR1 as SGHRS and CDR2 as YFSETQ. The CDR3 runs 13 residues. Trimming shortened V by 4 bases and J by 4 bases, and 10 bases separated the two germline ends. The CDR3 bases are TGCGCCAGCAGCCGTGAGAGTTCAGATACGCAGTATTTT. Protein product: CASSRESSDTQYF.

This clonotype was seen ten or more times. CDR3 coding DNA: TGCAGTGTTGAGGATCTCTCCTACGAGCAGTACTTC. It specifies CSVEDLSYEQYF. V gene TRBV20-1 combines with J gene TRBJ2-7; no reliable D call. Per the germline V gene, CDR1 is DFQATT and CDR2 is SNEGSKA (reference sequence). The V end lost 7 bases, the J end lost 0 bases, and 10 bases lay between the germline ends. CDR3 length: 12 amino acids.

This clonotype was seen many times. The chain uses TRBV5-6 and TRBJ2-3; D remains unclear. The germline V gene encodes CDR1 SGHDT and CDR2 YYEEEE. The CDR3 spans 13 residues. V was cut by 1 base and J by 6 bases, with 9 bases left in between. The CDR3 coding sequence is TGTGCCAGCAGCTTGAACATTCTTGATACGCAGTATTTT. Its protein is CASSLNILDTQYF.

The V gene is TRBV29-1, the J gene TRBJ2-7; 12 bases are a match to TRBD1. Trimming took 6 bases from V and 7 from J; bases not matched to a gene: 7. Germline-derived CDR1 and CDR2 are SQVTM and ANQGSEA. CDR3 length equals 13 residues. CDR3 nucleotide sequence: TGCAGCGTACCGGGACAGGGGGCAAGGGAGCAGTACTTC. Its translation: CSVPGQGAREQYF.